This T cell receptor (beta chain) was retrieved from a study of cytomegalovirus exposure and HLA in healthy donors. Study background: Earlier findings included 100 million to 130 million unique TCR beta sequences obtained from approximately 170 million T cells.

Concerning this clone: What it recognizes is unknown.

Study-wide findings and caveats: A few of the chains that were CMV-associated were confirmed in vitro to be specific for CMV antigens. Segments of the TCR beta V type were, in most cases, productive about 90% or about 30% of the time in an earlier analysis.

The junction had 13 bases not matched to a gene; V was cut back by 5 bases and J by 4 bases. The germline V gene has CDR1 SGHVS and CDR2 FNYEAQ. The CDR3 covers 17 residues. The PCR ran on 60 Vbeta and 13 Jbeta primers. Source study methods: Later reanalysis found 70 million to 95 million unique TCR beta chains, around 9.9 million of them shared. Generated by immunoSEQ multiplex PCR, the TCRdb table keeps only in-frame clones and is missing some. Clonal size and the V and J genes are those of that table, whereas D and trimming came from the DNA. The profile covers around 130,000 clones, with roughly 62% appearing a single time and 1.6% taken by the ten largest.

The sample taken for sequencing was PBMCs. The genes are TRBV7-6 and TRBJ2-3, with 9 bases matching TRBD2. The clonotype was recovered from a man younger than 40 in good health and CMV-seropositive. The CDR3 DNA is TGTGCCAGCAGCCCCCTTGGGGGCGGGAGGGGTTCAGATACGCAGTATTTT. Its protein is CASSPLGGGRGSDTQYF.